This TCR beta chain was documented in a study of cytomegalovirus exposure and HLA in healthy donors. Profiled with immunoSEQ multiplex PCR; TCRdb holds only in-frame clones, not every one. Here the sample spans 200,000 to 250,000 clones, around four fifths being singletons. V trimming: 1 base; J trimming: 9 bases; junction bases outside the gene matches: 8. Germline CDR1 is SGHRS and CDR2 is YFSETQ. The CDR3 runs to 15 residues. The J gene is TRBJ2-5, the V gene TRBV5-1; TRBD2 aligns across 11 bases. The sequenced material came from PBMCs. This clonotype was sampled from a woman aged 18 to 35 in good health and CMV-seronegative. In DNA form, the CDR3 reads TGCGCCAGCAGCTTGTCCCCAGCTAGCGGGGGGTCCCAGTACTTC. Its translation is CASSLSPASGGSQYF.